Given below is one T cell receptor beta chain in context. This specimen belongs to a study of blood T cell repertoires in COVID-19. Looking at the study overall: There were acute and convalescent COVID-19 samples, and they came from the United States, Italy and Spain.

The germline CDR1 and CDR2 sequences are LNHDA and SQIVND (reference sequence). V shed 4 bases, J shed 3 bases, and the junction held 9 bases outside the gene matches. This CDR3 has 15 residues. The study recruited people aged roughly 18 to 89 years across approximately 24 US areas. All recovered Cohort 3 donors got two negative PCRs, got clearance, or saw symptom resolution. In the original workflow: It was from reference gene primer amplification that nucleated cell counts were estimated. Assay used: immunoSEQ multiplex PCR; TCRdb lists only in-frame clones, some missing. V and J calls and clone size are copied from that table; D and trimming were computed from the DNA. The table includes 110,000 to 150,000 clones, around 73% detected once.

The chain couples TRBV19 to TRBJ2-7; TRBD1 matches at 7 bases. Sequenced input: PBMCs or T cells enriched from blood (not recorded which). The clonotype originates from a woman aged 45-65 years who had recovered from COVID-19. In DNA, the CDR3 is TGTGCCAGTAGTACAGGGGGATCCTCCCTCTACGAGCAGTACTTC. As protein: CASSTGGSSLYEQYF.